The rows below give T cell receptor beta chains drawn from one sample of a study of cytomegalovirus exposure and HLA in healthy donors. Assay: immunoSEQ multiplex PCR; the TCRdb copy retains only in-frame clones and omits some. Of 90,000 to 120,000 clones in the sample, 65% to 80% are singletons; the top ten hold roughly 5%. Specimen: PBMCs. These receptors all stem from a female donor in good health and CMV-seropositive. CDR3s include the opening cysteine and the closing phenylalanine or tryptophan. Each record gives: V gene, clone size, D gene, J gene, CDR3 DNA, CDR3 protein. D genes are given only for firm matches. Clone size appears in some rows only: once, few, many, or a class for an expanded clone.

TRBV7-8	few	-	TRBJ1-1	TGTGCCAGCAGCCAACAGGGAGACACTGAAGCTTTCTTT	CASSQQGDTEAFF
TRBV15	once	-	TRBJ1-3	TGTGCCACCAGCAGAGATAGGGAGAGCTCTGGAAACACCATATATTTT	CATSRDRESSGNTIYF
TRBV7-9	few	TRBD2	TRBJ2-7	TGTGCCGCGGGGGGCCCGGGAGGGGCCTACGAGCAGTACTTC	CAAGGPGGAYEQYF
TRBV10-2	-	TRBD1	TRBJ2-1	TGCGCCAGCAGTGAGACGGACAGGTTCTCCTACAATGAGCAGTTCTTC	CASSETDRFSYNEQFF
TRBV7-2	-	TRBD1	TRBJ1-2	TGTGCCAGCAGCTTAGCGGTTAGGGACAGGGGGGTTCGGGGCTACACCTTC	CASSLAVRDRGVRGYTF
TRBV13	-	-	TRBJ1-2	TGTGCCAGCAGCTTATATCAGGGGAGTGATGATGGCTACACCTTC	CASSLYQGSDDGYTF
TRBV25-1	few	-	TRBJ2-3	TGTGCCAGCAGTGATATCTACGGGAGTGGCACAGATACGCAGTATTTT	CASSDIYGSGTDTQYF
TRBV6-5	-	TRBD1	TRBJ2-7	TGTGCCAGCAGTCCCCCCCGGGCAGGGGGTGAGCAGTACTTC	CASSPPRAGGEQYF
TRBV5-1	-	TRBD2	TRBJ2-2	TGCGCCAGCAGCTTGGGAGGCGGGAGAGGTACCGGGGAGCTGTTTTTT	CASSLGGGRGTGELFF
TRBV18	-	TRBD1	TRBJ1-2	TGTGCCAGCTCGGAGGGGGCGACTAACTATGGCTACACCTTC	CASSEGATNYGYTF
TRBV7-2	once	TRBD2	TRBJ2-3	TGTGCCAGCAAAAGAGGACTAGCAACAGATACGCAGTATTTT	CASKRGLATDTQYF
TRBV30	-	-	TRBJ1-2	TGTGCCTGGAGTGTACTTGGGACAACCAACTATGGCTACACCTTC	CAWSVLGTTNYGYTF
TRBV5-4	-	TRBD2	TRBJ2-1	TGTGCCAGCAGCTTGGGCGGGACTAGCCTAAATGAGCAGTTCTTC	CASSLGGTSLNEQFF
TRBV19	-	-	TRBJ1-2	TGTGCCAGTAGGTTGATAGGAGGGGACTATGGCTACACCTTC	CASRLIGGDYGYTF
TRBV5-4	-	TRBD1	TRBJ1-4	TGTGCCAGCAGCGCCTGGGACAGGGGGGATGAAAAACTGTTTTTT	CASSAWDRGDEKLFF
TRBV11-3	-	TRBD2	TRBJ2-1	TGTGCCAGCAGCGTATCGGGACTAGCGGGACTATACAATGAGCAGTTCTTC	CASSVSGLAGLYNEQFF
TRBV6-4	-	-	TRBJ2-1	TGTGCCAGCAGTGACTCGCGGGACTACAATGAGCAGTTCTTC	CASSDSRDYNEQFF
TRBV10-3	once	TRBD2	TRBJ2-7	TGTGCCTCCGGGGGGGGAGGAGAGCAGTACTTC	CASGGGGEQYF
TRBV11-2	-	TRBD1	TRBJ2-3	TGTGCCAGCAGCTTAGTCGGGACAGGGCTTGCAGATACGCAGTATTTT	CASSLVGTGLADTQYF
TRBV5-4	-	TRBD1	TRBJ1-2	TGTGCCAGCAGCCCGGGACAGGGGGCTCGAGGCTACACCTTC	CASSPGQGARGYTF
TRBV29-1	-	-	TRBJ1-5	TGCAGCGTTGGTAGTGGCAATCAGCCCCAGCATTTT	CSVGSGNQPQHF
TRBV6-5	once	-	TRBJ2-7	TGTGCCAGCAGTACCTCCACAGGGTACCACGAGCAGTACTTC	CASSTSTGYHEQYF
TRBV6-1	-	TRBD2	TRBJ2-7	TGTGCCAGCAGTGAAGAACTAGCGGGAGGGCCTAGGGAGCAGTACTTC	CASSEELAGGPREQYF
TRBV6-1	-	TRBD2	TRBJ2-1	TGTGCCAGCAGTCGGGGGGGAAGTTACAATGAGCAGTTCTTC	CASSRGGSYNEQFF
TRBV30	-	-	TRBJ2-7	TGTGCCTGGAGTTTTGAACAGGGCTACGAGCAGTACTTC	CAWSFEQGYEQYF
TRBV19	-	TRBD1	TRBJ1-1	TGTGCCAGTAGAGAGGACAGGGGGCATAACACTGAAGCTTTCTTT	CASREDRGHNTEAFF
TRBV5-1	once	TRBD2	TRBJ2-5	TGCGCCAGCGTTCCGGGACTAGAGGGGGTAGGAGAGACCCAGTACTTC	CASVPGLEGVGETQYF
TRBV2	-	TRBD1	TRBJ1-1	TGTGCCAGCAGTCAACAGGGGGTGAACACTGAAGCTTTCTTT	CASSQQGVNTEAFF
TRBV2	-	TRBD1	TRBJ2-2	TGTGCCAGCAGCGGAGCCCTTCCCGGACAGGCCGGGGAGCTGTTTTTT	CASSGALPGQAGELFF
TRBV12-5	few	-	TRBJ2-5	TGTGCTAGTGGTTTGGTAGGGGTGACACTACAAGAGACCCAGTACTTC	CASGLVGVTLQETQYF
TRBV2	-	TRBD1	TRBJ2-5	TGTGCCAGCAGCGGGACAGGGATCGAGACCCAGTACTTC	CASSGTGIETQYF
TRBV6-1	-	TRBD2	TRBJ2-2	TGTGCCAGCAGGGTAGCGGGGCAGAACACCGGGGAGCTGTTTTTT	CASRVAGQNTGELFF
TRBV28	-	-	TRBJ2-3	TGTGCCAGCAGTCTCCTCGGAGGCACAGATACGCAGTATTTT	CASSLLGGTDTQYF
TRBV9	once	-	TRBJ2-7	TGTGCCAGCAGCGTAGAAGGGGCCTCCTACGAGCAGTACTTC	CASSVEGASYEQYF
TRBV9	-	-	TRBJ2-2	TGTGCCAGCAGCGTAGGTAGTAGCACCGGGGAGCTGTTTTTT	CASSVGSSTGELFF
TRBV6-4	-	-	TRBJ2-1	TGTGCCAGCAGTGTTTTCCCGGGGAATGAGCAGTTCTTC	CASSVFPGNEQFF
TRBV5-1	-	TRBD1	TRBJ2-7	TGCGCCAGCAGCTTGGTACAGGGGTCCTACGAGCAGTACTTC	CASSLVQGSYEQYF
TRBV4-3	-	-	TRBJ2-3	TGCGCCAGCAGCCTACTAAGCGAGGGGGGGGCGGCAGATACGCAGTATTTT	CASSLLSEGGAADTQYF
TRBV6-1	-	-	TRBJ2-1	TGTGCCAGCAGGCAAACCGGGTATGTGGAGTTCTTC	CASRQTGYVEFF
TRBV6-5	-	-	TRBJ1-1	TGTGCCAGCAGTTTAGGACTGGACTACACTGAAGCTTTCTTT	CASSLGLDYTEAFF
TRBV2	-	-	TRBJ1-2	TGTGCCAGCAGCGCAGGGGTCTATGGCTACACCTTC	CASSAGVYGYTF
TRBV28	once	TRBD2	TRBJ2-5	TGTGCCAGCAGTTCTGTGACTAGCGGGAAAGAGACCCAGTACTTC	CASSSVTSGKETQYF
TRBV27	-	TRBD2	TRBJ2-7	TGTGCCAGCAGTGCCCCGGGACTAGCCGGCTACGAGCAGTACTTC	CASSAPGLAGYEQYF
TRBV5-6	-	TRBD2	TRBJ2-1	TGTGCCAGCAGCTTGACTAGCGGGGGGGCCTCGGCCTACAATGAGCAGTTCTTC	CASSLTSGGASAYNEQFF
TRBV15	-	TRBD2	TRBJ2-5	TGTGCCACCAGCACACTAGCGGGGGGTGCGGAGACCCAGTACTTC	CATSTLAGGAETQYF
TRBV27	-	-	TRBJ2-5	TGTGCCAGCAGGCGCTCCGGAGAGACCCAGTACTTC	CASRRSGETQYF
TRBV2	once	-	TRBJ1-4	TGTGCCAGCAGGCCAATACAGCTCCAAAATGAAAAACTGTTTTTT	CASRPIQLQNEKLFF
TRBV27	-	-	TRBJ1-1	TGTGCCAGCAGTCCCATCCCAGAGAACACTGAAGCTTTCTTT	CASSPIPENTEAFF
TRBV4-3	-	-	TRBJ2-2	TGCGCCAGCAGCCACTCGTCCACCGGGGAAACCGGGGAGCTGTTTTTT	CASSHSSTGETGELFF
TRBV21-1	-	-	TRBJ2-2	TGTGCCAGCAGGGAGCGGGAGGGATTATCGGGCACCGGGGAGCTGTTTTTT	CASREREGLSGTGELFF
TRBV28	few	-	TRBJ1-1	TGTGCCAGCAGTTTGCCATTAGAGGGCCCAGCTTTCTTT	CASSLPLEGPAFF
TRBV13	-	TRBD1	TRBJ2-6	TGTGCCAGCAGCTACAGGGGCTCTGGGGCCAACGTCCTGACTTTC	CASSYRGSGANVLTF
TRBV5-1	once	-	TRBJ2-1	TGCGCCAGTTCTTCTAGTAGCTCCTTGTCGGACAATGAGCAGTTCTTC	CASSSSSSLSDNEQFF
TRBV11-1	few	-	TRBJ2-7	TGTGCCAGCAGCCCCTTTTCGAGCTCCTACGAGCAGTACTTC	CASSPFSSSYEQYF
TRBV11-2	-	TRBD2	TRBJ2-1	TGTGCCAGCAGCTTTACTAGCGGGGGGGCCAATGAGCAGTTCTTC	CASSFTSGGANEQFF
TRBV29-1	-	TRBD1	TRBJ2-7	TGCAGCGCTAGACAGGGCTCCTACGAGCAGTACTTC	CSARQGSYEQYF
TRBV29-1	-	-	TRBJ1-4	TGCAGCGTTGAATTCAACTCTAATGAAAAACTGTTTTTT	CSVEFNSNEKLFF
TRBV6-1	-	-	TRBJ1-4	TGTGCCGAAAGTACAGGGCCTAATGAAAAACTGTTTTTT	CAESTGPNEKLFF
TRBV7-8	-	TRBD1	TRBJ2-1	TGTGCCAGCAGCTTCGGTCGACAGGGGGCGCGGAATGAGCAGTTCTTC	CASSFGRQGARNEQFF
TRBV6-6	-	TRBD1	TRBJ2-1	TGTGCCAGCAGTCTTCCGGGACAGCGACACAATGAGCAGTTCTTC	CASSLPGQRHNEQFF